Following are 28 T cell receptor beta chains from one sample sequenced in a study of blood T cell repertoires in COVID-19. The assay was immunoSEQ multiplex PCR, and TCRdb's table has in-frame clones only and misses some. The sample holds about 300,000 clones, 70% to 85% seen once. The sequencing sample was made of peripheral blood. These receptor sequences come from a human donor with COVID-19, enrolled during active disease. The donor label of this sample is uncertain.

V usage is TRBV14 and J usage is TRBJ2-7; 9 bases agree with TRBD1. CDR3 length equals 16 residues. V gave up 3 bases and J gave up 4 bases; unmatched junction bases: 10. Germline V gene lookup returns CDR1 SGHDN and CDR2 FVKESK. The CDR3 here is CASSHGRDRGFYEQYF. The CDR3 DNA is TGTGCCAGCAGCCATGGGAGAGACAGGGGGTTTTACGAGCAGTACTTC. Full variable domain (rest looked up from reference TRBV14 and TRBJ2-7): EAGVTQFPSHSVIEKGQTVTLRCDPISGHDNLYWYRRVMGKEIKFLLHFVKESKQDESGMPNNRFLAERTGGTYSTLKVQPAELEDSGVYFCASSHGRDRGFYEQYFGPGTRLTVT.

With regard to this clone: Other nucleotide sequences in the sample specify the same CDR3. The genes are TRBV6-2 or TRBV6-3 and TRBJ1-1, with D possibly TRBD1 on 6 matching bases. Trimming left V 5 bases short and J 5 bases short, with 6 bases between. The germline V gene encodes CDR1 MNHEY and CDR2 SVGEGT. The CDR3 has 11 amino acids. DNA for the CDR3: TGTGCCAGCAGTCAGGGGACTGAAGCTTTCTTT. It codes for CASSQGTEAFF.

CDR3 residues: CASSPLAQGRNQPQHF. CDR3 nucleotide sequence: TGTGCCAGTAGCCCTCTAGCACAGGGACGCAATCAGCCCCAGCATTTT. The genes are TRBV19 and TRBJ1-5, with D tentatively TRBD1 (6 bases). The CDR3 has 16 residues. Trimming removed 6 bases at V and 2 bases at J, with 17 bases between. Germline values: CDR1 LNHDA, CDR2 SQIVND (reference sequence).

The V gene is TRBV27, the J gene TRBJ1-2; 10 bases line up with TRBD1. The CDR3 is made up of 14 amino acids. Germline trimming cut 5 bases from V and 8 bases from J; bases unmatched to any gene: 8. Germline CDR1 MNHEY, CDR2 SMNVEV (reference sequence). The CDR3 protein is CASSPQGQGIGYTF. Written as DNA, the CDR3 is TGTGCCAGCAGTCCCCAGGGACAGGGGATCGGCTACACCTTC.

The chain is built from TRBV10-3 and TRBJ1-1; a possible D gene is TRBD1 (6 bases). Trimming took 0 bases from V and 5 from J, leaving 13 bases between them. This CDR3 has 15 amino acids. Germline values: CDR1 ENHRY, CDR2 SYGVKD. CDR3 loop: CAISESPGVRTEAFF. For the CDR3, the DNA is TGTGCCATCAGTGAGTCACCAGGGGTGAGGACTGAAGCTTTCTTT.

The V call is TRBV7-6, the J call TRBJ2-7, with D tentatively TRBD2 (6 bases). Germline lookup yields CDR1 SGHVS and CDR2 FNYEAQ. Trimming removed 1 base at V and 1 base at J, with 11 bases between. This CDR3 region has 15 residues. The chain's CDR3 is CASSLVGDLSYEQYF. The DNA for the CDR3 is TGTGCCAGCAGCTTAGTCGGGGACTTATCCTACGAGCAGTACTTC.

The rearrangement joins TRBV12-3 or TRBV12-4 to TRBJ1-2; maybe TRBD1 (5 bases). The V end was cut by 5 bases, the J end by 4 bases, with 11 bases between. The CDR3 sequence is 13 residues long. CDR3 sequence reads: CASSAGRSYGYTF. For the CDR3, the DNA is TGTGCCAGCAGTGCGGGACGGAGCTATGGCTACACCTTC.

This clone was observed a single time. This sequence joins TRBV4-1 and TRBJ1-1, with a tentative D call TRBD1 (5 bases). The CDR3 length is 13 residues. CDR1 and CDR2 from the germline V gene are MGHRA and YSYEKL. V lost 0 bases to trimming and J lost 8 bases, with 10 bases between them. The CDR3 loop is CASSQDQGREAFF. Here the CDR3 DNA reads TGCGCCAGCAGCCAAGATCAGGGTCGGGAAGCTTTCTTT.

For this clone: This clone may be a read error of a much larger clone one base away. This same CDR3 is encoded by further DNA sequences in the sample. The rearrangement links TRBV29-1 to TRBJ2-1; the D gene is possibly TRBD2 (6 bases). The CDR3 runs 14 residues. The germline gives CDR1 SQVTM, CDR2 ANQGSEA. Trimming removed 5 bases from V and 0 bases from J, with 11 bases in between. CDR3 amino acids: CSVSGGSSYNEQFF. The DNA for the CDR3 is TGCAGCGTTTCCGGAGGGAGCTCCTACAATGAGCAGTTCTTC.

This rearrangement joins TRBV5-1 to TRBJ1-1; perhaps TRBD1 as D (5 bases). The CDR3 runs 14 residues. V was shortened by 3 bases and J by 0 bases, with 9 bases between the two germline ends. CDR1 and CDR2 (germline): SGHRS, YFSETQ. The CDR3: CASSSGLLNTEAFF. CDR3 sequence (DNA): TGCGCCAGCAGCTCGGGACTTTTGAACACTGAAGCTTTCTTT.

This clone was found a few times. The CDR3 protein is CASSYGGDTLHF. The CDR3 DNA follows: TGTGCCAGCAGCTATGGGGGGGACACCCTCCACTTT. The chain recombines TRBV5-8 with TRBJ1-6; weak D call: TRBD1 (6 bases). The CDR3 covers 12 residues. Per germline, CDR1 SGHTS and CDR2 YDEGEE. V lost 3 bases, J lost 14 bases, and 12 bases lay in between.

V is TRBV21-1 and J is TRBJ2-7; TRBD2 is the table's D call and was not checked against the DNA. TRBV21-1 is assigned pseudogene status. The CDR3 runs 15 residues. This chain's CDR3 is CASSKGTSGGYEQYF. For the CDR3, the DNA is TGTGCCAGCAGCAAAGGGACTAGCGGGGGCTACGAGCAGTACTTC.

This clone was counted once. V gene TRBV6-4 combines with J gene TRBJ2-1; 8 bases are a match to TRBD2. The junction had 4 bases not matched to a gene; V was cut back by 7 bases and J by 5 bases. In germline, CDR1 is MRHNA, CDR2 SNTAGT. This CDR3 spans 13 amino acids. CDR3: CASKAGGNNEQFF. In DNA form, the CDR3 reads TGTGCCAGCAAGGCGGGAGGTAACAATGAGCAGTTCTTC.

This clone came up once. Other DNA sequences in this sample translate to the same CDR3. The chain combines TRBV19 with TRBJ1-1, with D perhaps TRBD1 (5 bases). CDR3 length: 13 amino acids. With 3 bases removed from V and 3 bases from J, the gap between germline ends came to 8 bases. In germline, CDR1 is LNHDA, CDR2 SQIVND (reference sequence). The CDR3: CASSIDRDTEAFF. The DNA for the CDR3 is TGTGCCAGTAGTATTGACAGAGACACTGAAGCTTTCTTT.

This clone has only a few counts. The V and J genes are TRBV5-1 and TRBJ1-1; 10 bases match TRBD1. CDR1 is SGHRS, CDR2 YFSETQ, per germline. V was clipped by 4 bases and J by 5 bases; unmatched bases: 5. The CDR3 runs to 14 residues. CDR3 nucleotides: TGCGCCAGCAGCGGGGGGACAGGGGAGACTGAAGCTTTCTTT. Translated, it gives CASSGGTGETEAFF.

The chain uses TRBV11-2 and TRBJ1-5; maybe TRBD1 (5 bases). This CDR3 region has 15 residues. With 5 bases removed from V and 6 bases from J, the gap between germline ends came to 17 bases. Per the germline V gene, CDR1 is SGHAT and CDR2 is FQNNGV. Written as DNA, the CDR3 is TGTGCCAGCAGCCCAACCCTGTCGCAGGGTCAGCCCCAGCATTTT. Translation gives CASSPTLSQGQPQHF.

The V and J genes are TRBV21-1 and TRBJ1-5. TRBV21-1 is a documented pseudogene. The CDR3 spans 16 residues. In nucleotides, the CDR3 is TGTGCCAGCAGCAAAATCGGAGCACTTAGCAATCAGCCCCAGCATTTT. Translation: CASSKIGALSNQPQHF.

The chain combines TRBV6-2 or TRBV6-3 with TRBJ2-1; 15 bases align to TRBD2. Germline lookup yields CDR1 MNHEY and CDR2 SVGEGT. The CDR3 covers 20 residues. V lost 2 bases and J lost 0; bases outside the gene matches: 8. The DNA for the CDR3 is TGTGCCAGCAGTTACCCCGGGACTAGCGGGAGGTCTCGCTCCTACAATGAGCAGTTCTTC. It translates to CASSYPGTSGRSRSYNEQFF.

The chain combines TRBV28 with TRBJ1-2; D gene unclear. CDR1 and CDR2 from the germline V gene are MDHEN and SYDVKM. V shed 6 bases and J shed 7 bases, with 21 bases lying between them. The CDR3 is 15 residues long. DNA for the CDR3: TGTGCCAGCAGCCCCCCGGGGAGGACGGTGGCTGGCTACACCTTC. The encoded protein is CASSPPGRTVAGYTF.

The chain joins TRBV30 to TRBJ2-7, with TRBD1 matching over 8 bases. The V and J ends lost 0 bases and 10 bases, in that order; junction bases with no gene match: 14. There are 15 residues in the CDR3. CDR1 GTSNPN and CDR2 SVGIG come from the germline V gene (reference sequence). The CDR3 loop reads CAWSVKGDRTLSQYF. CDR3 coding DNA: TGTGCCTGGAGTGTAAAGGGGGACAGGACTCTCTCCCAGTACTTC.

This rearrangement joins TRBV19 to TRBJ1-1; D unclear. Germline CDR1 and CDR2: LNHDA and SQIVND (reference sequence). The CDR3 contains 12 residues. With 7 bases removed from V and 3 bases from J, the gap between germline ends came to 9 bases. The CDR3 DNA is TGTGCCAGTAACACCCGGGACACTGAAGCTTTCTTT. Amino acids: CASNTRDTEAFF.

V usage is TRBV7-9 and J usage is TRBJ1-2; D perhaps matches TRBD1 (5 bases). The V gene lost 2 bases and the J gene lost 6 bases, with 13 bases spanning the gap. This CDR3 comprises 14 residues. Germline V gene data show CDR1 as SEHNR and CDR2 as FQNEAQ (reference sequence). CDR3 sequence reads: CASSLNRNDHGYTF. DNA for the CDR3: TGTGCCAGCAGCTTAAACAGGAACGATCATGGCTACACCTTC.

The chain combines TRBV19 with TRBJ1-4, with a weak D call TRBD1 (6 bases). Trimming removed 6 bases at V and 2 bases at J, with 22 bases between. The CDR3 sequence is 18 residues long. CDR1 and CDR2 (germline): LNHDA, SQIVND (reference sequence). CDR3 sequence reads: CASRATGMIWGTNEKLFF. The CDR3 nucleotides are TGTGCCAGTAGAGCAACAGGGATGATCTGGGGGACTAATGAAAAACTGTTTTTT.

CDR3 DNA sequence: TGTGCCAGCAGTTTTTGGGGGAGCGGGACAGGAATTGACAATGAGCAGTTCTTC. Residues: CASSFWGSGTGIDNEQFF. J is TRBJ2-1 and V is TRBV28; perhaps TRBD1 as D (8 bases). There are 18 residues in the CDR3. The germline gives CDR1 MDHEN, CDR2 SYDVKM. V lost 3 bases, J lost 5 bases, and 23 bases lay in between.

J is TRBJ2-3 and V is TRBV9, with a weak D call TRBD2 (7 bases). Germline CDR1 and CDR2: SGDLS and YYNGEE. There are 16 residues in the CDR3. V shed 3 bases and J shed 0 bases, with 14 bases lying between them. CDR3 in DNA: TGTGCCAGCAGCGCCGGGGGGCGGGAGAGCACAGATACGCAGTATTTT. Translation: CASSAGGRESTDTQYF. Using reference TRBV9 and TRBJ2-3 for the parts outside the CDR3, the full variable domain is DSGVTQTPKHLITATGQRVTLRCSPRSGDLSVYWYQQSLDQGLQFLIQYYNGEERAKGNILERFSAQQFPDLHSELNLSSLELGDSALYFCASSAGGRESTDTQYFGPGTRLTVL.

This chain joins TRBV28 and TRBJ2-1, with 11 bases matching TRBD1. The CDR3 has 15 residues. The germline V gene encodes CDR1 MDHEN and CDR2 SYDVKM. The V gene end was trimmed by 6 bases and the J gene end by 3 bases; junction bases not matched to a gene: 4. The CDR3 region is CASRGQGARYNEQFF. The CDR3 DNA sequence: TGTGCCAGCAGAGGACAGGGGGCACGCTACAATGAGCAGTTCTTC. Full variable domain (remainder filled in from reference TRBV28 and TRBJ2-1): DVKVTQSSRYLVKRTGEKVFLECVQDMDHENMFWYRQDPGLGLRLIYFSYDVKMKEKGDIPEGYSVSREKKERFSLILESASTNQTSMYLCASRGQGARYNEQFFGPGTRLTVL.

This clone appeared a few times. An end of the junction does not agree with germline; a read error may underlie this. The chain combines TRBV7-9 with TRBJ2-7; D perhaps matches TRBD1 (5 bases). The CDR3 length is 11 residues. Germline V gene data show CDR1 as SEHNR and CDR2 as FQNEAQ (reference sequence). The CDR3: CASSLASRVDF. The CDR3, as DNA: TGTGCCAGCAGCTTAGCATCCAGGGTTGACTTC.

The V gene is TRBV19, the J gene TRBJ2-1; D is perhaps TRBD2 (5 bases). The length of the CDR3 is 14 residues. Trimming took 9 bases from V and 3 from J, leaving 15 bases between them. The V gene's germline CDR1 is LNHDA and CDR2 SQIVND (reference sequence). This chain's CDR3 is CASRGLANYNEQFF. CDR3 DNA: TGTGCCAGCCGAGGGCTAGCAAACTACAATGAGCAGTTCTTC.